This paragraph covers one T cell receptor (beta chain) sequence. Assay used: immunoSEQ multiplex PCR; TCRdb lists only in-frame clones, some missing. The table has hundreds of thousands of clones, around 90% seen once. This record belongs to a study of Ad26.COV2.S vaccination and SARS-CoV-2 variants. Treatment given: roughly 18 received Ad26.COV2.S at low or high dose, single or two shots; roughly five received placebo; per-sample allocation not given. Specimen acquisition occurred on day 63 following the initial vaccine or placebo injection. Germline loops: CDR1 MNHEY, CDR2 SMNVEV (reference sequence). CDR3 size: 16 residues. Trimming shortened V by 6 bases and J by 1 base, and 18 bases separated the two germline ends.

The receptor's source is a person between 18 and 60 years old who received the Ad26.COV2.S COVID-19 vaccine or a placebo. The rearrangement links TRBV27 to TRBJ1-2, with a possible D match to TRBD1 (5 bases). The sequencing used peripheral blood, collected in a trial of Ad26.COV2.S vaccine versus placebo. The CDR3 sequence is CASSFSPWGGNYGYTF. CDR3 in DNA: TGTGCCAGCAGCTTCTCCCCCTGGGGGGGTAACTATGGCTACACCTTC.